This note documents a single T cell receptor beta chain sequence. As yet, its antigen is unknown. The sample belongs to a study of OX40 agonist ivuxolimab in advanced cancers. Overall study: Ivuxolimab is an agonistic anti-OX40 (CD134) antibody, and patients were treated with it. Overall study findings and caveats: The expanded peripheral T cells' antigen specificity was not determined. Clonal expansion was seen in CD4+ and CD8+ blood T cells by week 6 at 0.1 to 3.0 mg/kg.

The CDR3 is 14 residues long. Trimming stripped 7 bases from V and 6 bases from J, with 18 bases between. Germline CDR1 and CDR2: SQVTM and ANQGSEA. The data were produced by immunoSEQ multiplex PCR, yet TCRdb's version contains in-frame clones alone and is incomplete. The sample lists roughly 56,000 clones; approximately 88% were seen once. The sequence derives from an adult with an advanced solid tumor such as melanoma, head and neck, liver or kidney cancer. Sequencing used CD4+ or CD8+ T cells sorted from blood, obtained in a trial of the OX40 agonist ivuxolimab. The chain recombines TRBV29-1 with TRBJ2-2; D assignment may be TRBD1 or TRBD2 (5 bases each). The CDR3 bases are TGCAGCGAAGCTACCGATTTGGGGGCCGGGGAGCTGTTTTTT. This codes for CSEATDLGAGELFF.